Listed here are 27 T cell receptor beta chains from one sample, sequenced in a study of shared T cell receptors in the human thymus (dated by TCRdb to about 2021). Libraries were constructed by the immunoSEQ multiplex PCR assay. TCRdb provides this immuneACCESS table in a form limited to in-frame rearrangements. Some clones are lacking; in checked studies, under half of them reflect an unresolved V gene, and why the rest are absent is not known. This sample gives 540,000 or so clones in total; about four fifths of them show up just once. In total, the top ten clones hold about 0.013% of the sample. The sample was also linked to a second study, of human thymus T cells.

The sequencing sample was made of thymocytes. The receptors were gathered from a boy younger than two with a congenital heart defect. Donor details come from another sample of the same person, matched by shared clones.

V usage is TRBV12-5 and J usage is TRBJ1-3; 10 bases fit TRBD1. Germline V gene sequence: CDR1 LGHNT, CDR2 FRNRAP. The CDR3 has 17 amino acids. V lost 0 bases to trimming and J lost 8 bases; unmatched junction nucleotides: 10. For the CDR3, the DNA is TGTGCTAGTGGTTTGGTGGTGACAGGGGGCGATATGGACACCATATATTTT. Its protein is CASGLVVTGGDMDTIYF.

This chain connects TRBV28 to TRBJ2-7; D is possibly TRBD1 (6 bases). The CDR3 runs to 14 residues. Germline V gene lookup returns CDR1 MDHEN and CDR2 SYDVKM. V was trimmed by 4 bases and J by 0 bases, leaving 10 bases between them. The CDR3: CASSSSRGSYEQYF. The CDR3 coding sequence is TGTGCCAGCAGTTCCTCCAGGGGCTCCTACGAGCAGTACTTC.

This clone was counted a few times. CDR3 in DNA: TGTGCCAGCAGTTTATCCCCCTTCGACAGGGGGCTTGACGAGCAGTACTTC. Residues: CASSLSPFDRGLDEQYF. This chain links TRBV27 with TRBJ2-7; 10 bases are a match to TRBD1. J gave up 5 bases and V 0 bases, and 10 bases lay outside the gene matches. CDR1 MNHEY and CDR2 SMNVEV come from the germline V gene (reference sequence). This CDR3 contains 17 residues.

The J gene is TRBJ1-1, the V gene TRBV5-4; D is uncertain. The CDR3 is made up of 12 amino acids. V was pared by 2 bases and J by 3 bases, with 5 bases between. Germline assignment: CDR1 SGHNT and CDR2 YYREEE (reference sequence). CDR3 amino acids: CASSFPDTEAFF. The CDR3 DNA sequence: TGTGCCAGCAGCTTTCCGGACACTGAAGCTTTCTTT. Complete variable domain (other parts from reference TRBV5-4 and TRBJ1-1): ETGVTQSPTHLIKTRGQQVTLRCSSQSGHNTVSWYQQALGQGPQFIFQYYREEENGRGNFPPRFSGLQFPNYSSELNVNALELDDSALYLCASSFPDTEAFFGQGTRLTVV.

This sequence joins TRBV21-1 and TRBJ2-1; whether TRBD2, the table's D call, matches the DNA was not checked. TRBV21-1 constitutes a pseudogene. There are 17 residues in the CDR3. In nucleotides, the CDR3 is TGTGCCAGCAGCAAAGCGCGAGGAAGCGGGGTCTACAATGAGCAGTTCTTC. Protein product: CASSKARGSGVYNEQFF.

V gene TRBV4-3 combines with J gene TRBJ2-1; possible D gene TRBD2, 6 bases. Trimming took 3 bases from V and 0 from J, leaving 18 bases between them. The CDR3 is 18 residues long. CDR1 is LGHNA and CDR2 is YSLEER in the germline V gene. Here the CDR3 DNA reads TGCGCCAGCAGCCACCAGCATAGCGGAGGGAGCTCCTACAATGAGCAGTTCTTC. As protein: CASSHQHSGGSSYNEQFF.

This chain links TRBV30 with TRBJ1-4; no clear D. Germline V gives CDR1 GTSNPN, CDR2 SVGIG (reference sequence). V dropped 0 bases and J dropped 8 bases, with 13 bases sitting between them. The CDR3 is made up of 14 amino acids. DNA for the CDR3: TGTGCCTGGAGTGTACACGACGGAGGGGAAAAACTGTTTTTT. Its protein is CAWSVHDGGEKLFF. Full variable domain (outside the CDR3, taken from reference TRBV30 and TRBJ1-4): SQTIHQWPATLVQPVGSPLSLECTVEGTSNPNLYWYRQAAGRGLQLLFYSVGIGQISSEVPQNLSASRPQDRQFILSSKKLLLSDSGFYLCAWSVHDGGEKLFFGSGTQLSVL.

The rearrangement links TRBV5-8 to TRBJ2-3, with 16 bases fitting TRBD2. Losses at the gene ends were 3 bases for V and 6 bases for J; bases not matched to a gene: 7. This CDR3 is built from 17 residues. CDR1 is SGHTS and CDR2 is YDEGEE in the germline V gene. The DNA for the CDR3 is TGTGCCAGCAGCTCATCCGGGACTAGCGGGAGGGGGGATACGCAGTATTTT. Translating gives CASSSSGTSGRGDTQYF.

This chain links TRBV6-1 with TRBJ2-5; 7 nucleotides line up with TRBD1. V was pared by 4 bases and J by 2 bases, with 10 bases of the junction left unmatched. The V gene's germline CDR1 is MNHNS and CDR2 SASEGT. CDR3 size: 16 residues. CDR3: CASSGQELGQQETQYF. The CDR3 nucleotides are TGTGCCAGCAGTGGTCAGGAACTGGGACAGCAAGAGACCCAGTACTTC.

The chain employs TRBV5-1 and TRBJ2-1, with 8 bases matching TRBD2. This CDR3 contains 15 residues. V lost 4 bases, J lost 8 bases, and 11 bases stayed unmatched. CDR1 SGHRS and CDR2 YFSETQ come from the germline V gene. For the CDR3, the DNA is TGCGCCAGCAGCCAAGAGCGGGGGCCTTCGGATGAGCAGTTCTTC. The encoded protein is CASSQERGPSDEQFF.

The CDR3 DNA reads as TGTGCCAGCAGTAGCGGACAGGGAGCGTCTGGAAACACCATATATTTT. Translating it yields CASSSGQGASGNTIYF. The chain couples TRBV27 to TRBJ1-3; TRBD1 matches at 8 bases. This CDR3 contains 16 residues. The germline V gene encodes CDR1 MNHEY and CDR2 SMNVEV (reference sequence). Trimming removed 5 bases from V and 1 base from J; junction bases left unmatched: 7.

The chain is built from TRBV7-2 and TRBJ2-3; TRBD2 aligns across 7 bases. The J segment lost 8 bases and the V segment lost 3 bases, leaving 8 bases of the junction unmatched. Germline values: CDR1 SGHTA, CDR2 FQGNSA. The CDR3 has 14 amino acids. The CDR3 DNA follows: TGTGCCAGCAGCTTCGGGGGGAGGCCCCGTACGCAGTATTTT. Its translation: CASSFGGRPRTQYF.

The V and J genes are TRBV5-8 and TRBJ2-1; 8 bases line up with TRBD2. V lost 4 bases and J lost 2; bases outside the gene matches: 8. This CDR3 comprises 16 residues. Germline V gene lookup returns CDR1 SGHTS and CDR2 YDEGEE. The chain's CDR3 is CASSDVREAAYNEQFF. The CDR3 nucleotides are TGTGCCAGCAGCGACGTGCGGGAGGCCGCCTACAATGAGCAGTTCTTC.

This chain uses TRBV19 with TRBJ2-7; 7 bases map to TRBD2. Trimming removed 7 bases from V and 6 bases from J; junction bases left unmatched: 9. Germline V gene sequence: CDR1 LNHDA, CDR2 SQIVND (reference sequence). This CDR3 spans 13 amino acids. The CDR3 bases are TGTGCCAGTATTGGCGCCGGGGGGTCCGAGCAGTACTTC. It codes for CASIGAGGSEQYF.

This chain joins TRBV5-1 and TRBJ2-7; 12 bases map to TRBD2. Unmatched junction bases numbered 10, after V lost 4 bases and J lost 5 bases. Germline CDR1 is SGHRS and CDR2 is YFSETQ. The CDR3 covers 16 residues. This chain's CDR3 is CASSRASGRVSDEQYF. CDR3 in DNA: TGCGCCAGCAGCCGGGCTAGCGGGAGGGTTAGCGACGAGCAGTACTTC.

The V gene is TRBV4-2, the J gene TRBJ2-1, with 7 bases matching TRBD2. The CDR3 totals 18 residues. V was clipped by 0 bases and J by 5 bases; unmatched bases: 13. Germline CDR1 reads LGHNA; CDR2 reads YNFKEQ. In DNA, the CDR3 is TGTGCCAGCAGCCAAGATGGTTCGGCTAGCGGTACAAACAATGAGCAGTTCTTC. Translating gives CASSQDGSASGTNNEQFF.

This chain uses TRBV28 with TRBJ2-5, with TRBD2 matching 9 bases. From germline, CDR1 is MDHEN and CDR2 SYDVKM. The CDR3 covers 15 residues. The V and J ends lost 4 bases and 5 bases, in that order; junction bases with no gene match: 8. The CDR3 spells CASSSLAGAEETQYF. CDR3 in DNA: TGTGCCAGCAGTTCGTTAGCGGGGGCGGAGGAGACCCAGTACTTC. The full variable domain, with the rest looked up from reference TRBV28 and TRBJ2-5, is DVKVTQSSRYLVKRTGEKVFLECVQDMDHENMFWYRQDPGLGLRLIYFSYDVKMKEKGDIPEGYSVSREKKERFSLILESASTNQTSMYLCASSSLAGAEETQYFGPGTRLLVL.

The V gene is TRBV11-2, the J gene TRBJ2-7, with 7 bases lining up with TRBD2. The CDR3 is 14 amino acids. From germline, CDR1 is SGHAT and CDR2 FQNNGV. V shed 1 base and J 3 bases; nucleotides not matched to a gene: 3. The CDR3 reads CASSLGAGDYEQYF. The CDR3, as DNA: TGTGCCAGCAGCTTAGGGGCGGGAGACTACGAGCAGTACTTC. Looking up the rest from reference TRBV11-2 and TRBJ2-7 gives the full variable domain: EAGVAQSPRYKIIEKRQSVAFWCNPISGHATLYWYQQILGQGPKLLIQFQNNGVVDDSQLPKDRFSAERLKGVDSTLKIQPAKLEDSAVYLCASSLGAGDYEQYFGPGTRLTVT.

V usage is TRBV5-8 and J usage is TRBJ1-5; 9 bases match TRBD1. CDR1 is SGHTS, CDR2 YDEGEE, per germline. The CDR3 is 14 residues long. The V gene end was trimmed by 5 bases and the J gene end by 6 bases; junction bases not matched to a gene: 6. The CDR3 region is CASSNRGRFQPQHF. DNA for the CDR3: TGTGCCAGCAGTAACAGGGGGCGGTTTCAGCCCCAGCATTTT.

The V call is TRBV29-1, the J call TRBJ2-7; TRBD2 agrees at 12 bases. Losses at the gene ends were 7 bases for V and 6 bases for J; bases not matched to a gene: 7. Germline V lookup: CDR1 SQVTM, CDR2 ANQGSEA. The CDR3 runs 13 residues. In DNA form, the CDR3 reads TGCAGCGCGGGACTAGCGGGCAATGGCGAGCAGTACTTC. Amino acid sequence: CSAGLAGNGEQYF.

The chain links TRBV6-1 to TRBJ2-1, with TRBD2 matching 14 bases. Trimming at V came to 3 bases and at J to 2 bases, leaving 9 bases not matched to a gene. This CDR3 contains 19 residues. Germline-derived CDR1 and CDR2 are MNHNS and SASEGT. The CDR3, as DNA: TGTGCCAGCAGTGAGAAGGGACTAGCGGGAGTTACGGCCTACAATGAGCAGTTCTTC. Translated: CASSEKGLAGVTAYNEQFF.

CDR3 region: CASSVGKEGPSEAFF. CDR3 bases: TGTGCCAGCAGCGTAGGAAAGGAGGGACCATCTGAAGCTTTCTTT. The chain carries TRBV9 and TRBJ1-1; possibly TRBD1 for D (5 bases). Trimming took 0 bases from V and 6 from J, leaving 15 bases between them. CDR3 length: 15 residues. Germline V gene data show CDR1 as SGDLS and CDR2 as YYNGEE.

The chain uses TRBV28 and TRBJ1-2; 7 bases map to TRBD1. V trimming: 10 bases; J trimming: 4 bases; junction bases outside the gene matches: 3. The CDR3 is made up of 11 amino acids. Germline V gene sequence: CDR1 MDHEN, CDR2 SYDVKM. The CDR3 nucleotides read TGTGCCAACAGGGGCCCCTATGGCTACACCTTC. Translation gives CANRGPYGYTF.

This clone was recorded once. The chain carries TRBV27 and TRBJ1-2, with 7 bases identical to TRBD1. Trimming took 5 bases from V and 1 from J; bases not matched to a gene: 16. The germline CDR1 and CDR2 sequences are MNHEY and SMNVEV (reference sequence). The CDR3 has 18 amino acids. CDR3 residues: CASSPNDRDSRINYGYTF. The DNA for the CDR3 is TGTGCCAGCAGTCCCAACGACCGGGACAGCCGAATTAACTATGGCTACACCTTC.

The gene calls are TRBV30 and TRBJ1-3, with TRBD1 as a possible D gene (6 bases). Trimming left V 3 bases short and J 0 bases short, with 15 bases between. Germline V gives CDR1 GTSNPN, CDR2 SVGIG (reference sequence). The CDR3 runs to 16 residues. CDR3 sequence: CAWSPRGRHSGNTIYF. Here the CDR3 DNA reads TGTGCCTGGAGCCCCAGGGGCCGACACTCTGGAAACACCATATATTTT.

In its sample, this clone was seen a few times. The chain has TRBV7-8 and TRBJ1-2, with D perhaps TRBD1 (6 bases). Germline CDR1 SGHVS, CDR2 FQNEAQ. Trimming removed 4 bases at V and 6 bases at J, with 9 bases between. The CDR3 length is 12 residues. The CDR3 protein is CASSYTGNGYTF. CDR3 DNA: TGTGCCAGCAGCTATACAGGGAATGGCTACACCTTC.

The V and J genes are TRBV7-6 and TRBJ2-2, with 14 positions matching TRBD2. Looked up from germline, CDR1 is SGHVS and CDR2 is FNYEAQ. This CDR3 spans 17 amino acids. V dropped 1 base and J dropped 6; count of bases not matched to a gene: 4. CDR3 region: CASSLGGLAGGPGELFF. DNA for the CDR3: TGTGCCAGCAGCTTAGGCGGACTAGCGGGAGGTCCCGGGGAGCTGTTTTTT.